This T cell receptor (beta chain) is drawn from a study of control samples from healthy donors and cancer patients. The table came from immunoSEQ multiplex PCR; TCRdb's copy has only in-frame clones and leaves some out. The sample yields roughly 80,000 clones, roughly 90% seen once. Trimming took off 2 bases at V and 4 bases at J, with 8 bases between the two ends. Per germline, CDR1 LGHDT and CDR2 YNNKEL (reference sequence). The CDR3 runs 13 residues. This receptor was taken from a man between 45 and 60 years old in good health. The rearrangement joins TRBV3-1 (or the pseudogene TRBV3-2) to TRBJ1-2, with D unresolved. Sequencing was performed on blood. As DNA, the CDR3 is TGTGCCAGCAGCCAACGGGAAACCTATGGCTACACCTTC. Translation: CASSQRETYGYTF.